Below, 13 T cell receptor beta chains from the same sample are listed, as sequenced in a study of cytomegalovirus exposure and HLA in healthy donors. PCR amplification relied on 60 Vbeta primers (plus 13 Jbeta primers). Profiling relied on immunoSEQ multiplex PCR, and the TCRdb table lists in-frame clones only, not all of them. The table for this sample gives around 60,000 clones. The sample was PBMCs. The source is a woman aged 18-30 years in good health and CMV-seronegative.

Written as DNA, the CDR3 is TGCGCCAGCAGCCAACCCTCGGGGGGGAAATCCGTCTACGAGCAGTACTTC. It specifies CASSQPSGGKSVYEQYF. The chain carries TRBV4-1 and TRBJ2-7; 8 bases line up with TRBD2. The ends lost 2 bases at V and 3 bases at J; junction bases unmatched: 12. Germline lookup yields CDR1 MGHRA and CDR2 YSYEKL. The CDR3 contains 17 residues.

The V and J genes are TRBV10-3 and TRBJ1-6, with D uncertain. Germline-derived CDR1 and CDR2 are ENHRY and SYGVKD. The CDR3 has 16 residues. V was pared by 0 bases and J by 0 bases, with 6 bases between. CDR3 bases: TGTGCCATCAGTGAGTCAAAGAGCTCCTATAATTCACCCCTCCACTTT. Its translation is CAISESKSSYNSPLHF.

The chain has TRBV29-1 and TRBJ2-5, with TRBD1 matching 9 bases. Germline V gene lookup returns CDR1 SQVTM and CDR2 ANQGSEA. J was trimmed by 4 bases and V by 2 bases; bases with no gene match: 8. CDR3 length: 15 residues. This chain's CDR3 is CSVESPEDRGETQYF. As DNA, the CDR3 is TGCAGCGTTGAAAGCCCGGAGGACAGGGGAGAGACCCAGTACTTC.

The gene calls are TRBV6-5 and TRBJ2-5; the D is unclear. V lost 0 bases and J 3 bases, leaving 8 bases between the germline ends. This CDR3 is 14 amino acids long. Germline CDR1 is MNHEY and CDR2 is SVGAGI. The CDR3, as DNA: TGTGCCAGCAGTTACTCGTACAGAAAAGAGACCCAGTACTTC. As protein: CASSYSYRKETQYF.

The V and J genes are TRBV28 and TRBJ2-7; TRBD2 matches 7 bases. This CDR3 is 13 amino acids long. Germline V lookup: CDR1 MDHEN, CDR2 SYDVKM. Trimming at V came to 6 bases and at J to 4 bases, leaving 6 bases not matched to a gene. This chain's CDR3 is CASRWGGGYEQYF. CDR3 nucleotides: TGTGCCAGCAGGTGGGGGGGAGGGTACGAGCAGTACTTC. Supplemented by reference TRBV28 and TRBJ2-7, the full variable domain reads DVKVTQSSRYLVKRTGEKVFLECVQDMDHENMFWYRQDPGLGLRLIYFSYDVKMKEKGDIPEGYSVSREKKERFSLILESASTNQTSMYLCASRWGGGYEQYFGPGTRLTVT.

The gene calls are TRBV25-1 and TRBJ1-4; 8 nucleotides align to TRBD1. From germline, CDR1 is MGHDK and CDR2 SYGVNS. The V gene end was trimmed by 5 bases and the J gene end by 3 bases; junction bases not matched to a gene: 8. The CDR3 covers 16 residues. CDR3 sequence (DNA): TGTGCCAGCAGTACCCGGACAGGGCGGTCTAATGAAAAACTGTTTTTT. Translating it yields CASSTRTGRSNEKLFF. Supplemented by reference TRBV25-1 and TRBJ1-4, the full variable domain reads EADIYQTPRYLVIGTGKKITLECSQTMGHDKMYWYQQDPGMELHLIHYSYGVNSTEKGDLSSESTVSRIRTEHFPLTLESARPSHTSQYLCASSTRTGRSNEKLFFGSGTQLSVL.

The chain couples TRBV4-2 to TRBJ1-5, with D unclear. With 0 bases removed from V and 2 bases from J, the gap between germline ends came to 8 bases. The CDR3 spans 15 residues. CDR1 LGHNA and CDR2 YNFKEQ come from the germline V gene. The CDR3 loop reads CASSQDWSGNQPQHF. CDR3 bases: TGTGCCAGCAGCCAAGATTGGTCAGGCAATCAGCCCCAGCATTTT.

The chain uses TRBV5-6 and TRBJ1-2; the D is unclear. From germline, CDR1 is SGHDT and CDR2 YYEEEE. V lost 4 bases and J 4 bases, leaving 14 bases between the germline ends. The CDR3 consists of 14 residues. The CDR3 DNA sequence: TGTGCCAGCAGCCCTATGCGAGGGCTCTATGGCTACACCTTC. It specifies CASSPMRGLYGYTF.

The J gene is TRBJ1-2, the V gene TRBV7-9; D is perhaps TRBD1 (6 bases). The V end was cut by 7 bases, the J end by 7 bases, with 19 bases between. The germline CDR1 and CDR2 sequences are SEHNR and FQNEAQ (reference sequence). The CDR3 totals 14 residues. The CDR3 DNA follows: TGTGCCAGCAAGGCGGCAGGGGCCCTTGGTGGCTACACCTTC. It encodes CASKAAGALGGYTF.

Comment on this clone: At one of its ends the junction is not consistent with the germline gene, which may arise from a read error. V usage is TRBV7-2 and J usage is TRBJ2-1; 11 bases are a match to TRBD2. Germline CDR1 reads SGHTA; CDR2 reads FQGNSA. This CDR3 is 15 amino acids long. The CDR3 region is CASRLAGGPNNEQFF. Here the CDR3 DNA reads TGTGCCAGCAGGTTAGCGGGAGGGCCGAACAATGAGCAGTTCTTC.

The V gene is TRBV9, the J gene TRBJ1-4; 7 nucleotides agree with TRBD1. V lost 3 bases to trimming and J lost 8 bases; unmatched junction nucleotides: 7. Germline values: CDR1 SGDLS, CDR2 YYNGEE. CDR3 length equals 14 residues. The CDR3 DNA sequence: TGTGCCAGCAGCGCCCGACAGGGCCCCGAAAAACTGTTTTTT. This codes for CASSARQGPEKLFF.

The rearrangement links TRBV13 to TRBJ1-4; TRBD1 aligns across 9 bases. Germline V gives CDR1 PRHDT, CDR2 FYEKMQ (reference sequence). The ends lost 3 bases at V and 10 bases at J; junction bases unmatched: 6. This CDR3 is 14 amino acids long. The CDR3 region has the DNA TGTGCCAGCAGCTTGGGACAGGGAGCAGGAAAACTGTTTTTT. As protein: CASSLGQGAGKLFF.

The genes are TRBV6-5 and TRBJ2-2, with TRBD2 matching 7 bases. V lost 6 bases and J lost 0; bases outside the gene matches: 4. This CDR3 is 15 amino acids long. From germline, CDR1 is MNHEY and CDR2 SVGAGI. This chain's CDR3 is CASSALAANTGELFF. The CDR3 nucleotides are TGTGCCAGCAGCGCCCTAGCGGCGAACACCGGGGAGCTGTTTTTT.